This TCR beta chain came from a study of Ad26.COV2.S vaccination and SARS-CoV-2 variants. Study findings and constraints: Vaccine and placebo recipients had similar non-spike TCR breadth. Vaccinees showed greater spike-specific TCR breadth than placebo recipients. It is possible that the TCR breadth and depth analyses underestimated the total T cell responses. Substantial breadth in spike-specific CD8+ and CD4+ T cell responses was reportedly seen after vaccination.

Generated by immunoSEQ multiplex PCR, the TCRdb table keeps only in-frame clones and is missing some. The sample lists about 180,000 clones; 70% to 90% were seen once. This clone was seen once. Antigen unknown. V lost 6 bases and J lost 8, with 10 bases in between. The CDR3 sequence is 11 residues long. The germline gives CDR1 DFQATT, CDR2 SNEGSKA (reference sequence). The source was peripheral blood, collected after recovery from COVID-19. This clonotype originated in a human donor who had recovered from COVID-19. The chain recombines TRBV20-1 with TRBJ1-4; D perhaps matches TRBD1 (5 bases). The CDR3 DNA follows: TGCAGTGCCAGGGATGGGGAAAAACTGTTTTTT. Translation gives CSARDGEKLFF.